The present entry profiles one TCR beta chain with its context. Antigen: not known. The junction and the germline gene differ at one end; a read error may be behind it. This record belongs to a study of tumor and adjacent non-tumor tissue in lung cancer. General study points: Tumor repertoires had a smaller top 100 clone share than normal lung.

RNA was extracted from bulk tissue without any cell sorting. The library came from three nested PCR rounds adapted from ARM-PCR protocols. A single record per CDR3 protein comes from TCRdb applying MiXCR to the multiplex PCR reads. Altogether about 110,000 distinct CDR3 sequences are present, over 75% being singletons, with the ten largest covering about 23%. CDR1 and CDR2 from the germline V gene are SGHNT and YYREEE (reference sequence). The CDR3 totals 16 residues. This chain links TRBV5-4 with TRBJ2-3; 10 bases are a match to TRBD2. Material for sequencing was lung tumor tissue. This clonotype was sampled from a man between 65 and 79 years old with non-small cell lung cancer. This CDR3 reads CVSSLDLAGVTDTQYF. Here the CDR3 DNA reads TGTGTCAGCAGCTTGGATCTAGCGGGAGTTACAGATACGCAGTATTTT.